This record concerns one T cell receptor beta chain sequence. Germline-derived CDR1 and CDR2 are SGDLS and YYNGEE. CDR3 length: 14 amino acids. V lost 5 bases, J lost 4 bases, and 4 bases stayed unmatched. This record belongs to a study of blood T cell repertoires in COVID-19. Across the whole study: From T cells, B-cell-depleted T cells, or PBMCs came the material, which was cDNA or gDNA.

Some clones are missing from TCRdb's copy, which holds only in-frame ones; the method was immunoSEQ multiplex PCR. The sample includes a few hundred thousand clones, around 85% of them seen just once. This sequence joins TRBV9 and TRBJ2-1; 9 bases agree with TRBD1. This TCR was recovered from a woman under 30 with acute or convalescent COVID-19. Sequenced input: peripheral blood. The CDR3 DNA reads TGTGCCAGCAGTGGGACAGGGTCGTACAATGAGCAGTTCTTC. As protein: CASSGTGSYNEQFF.